Below are 2 T cell receptor beta chains sequenced from a single sample in a study of T-cell reconstitution after alpha-beta-depleted transplantation in children (dated by TCRdb to the mid-2010s). The method was PCR. Reads for this sample came from an Illumina HiSeq 2500. Molecular barcoding was employed in the preparation of TCR libraries, with unique molecular identifiers being used to normalize TCRbeta repertoire quantification. TCRdb redid the processing of the public reads, applying fastp at Q25 and MiXCR, and retained in-frame beta chains. Here each entry gathers all rows of one CDR3 protein and keeps the most common genes and DNA. This sample comprises approximately 590,000 distinct CDR3 sequences, 10% of them detected only once. The top ten clones comprise about 4% of the sample. This specimen was PBMCs from the stem cell graft donor, taken from the stem cell graft. Source of these receptors: a human donor who donated a stem cell graft to a child with acute myeloid leukemia.

The chain is built from TRBV11-2 and TRBJ2-1; TRBD2 matches 8 bases. The CDR3 extends over 18 amino acids. Germline CDR1 is SGHAT and CDR2 is FQNNGV. The V segment lost 2 bases and the J segment 0 bases; nucleotides outside the gene matches: 9. This CDR3 reads CASSLRGSGATSYNEQFF. The CDR3 coding sequence is TGTGCCAGCAGCTTAAGGGGTAGCGGGGCAACCTCCTACAATGAGCAGTTCTTC.

The chain links TRBV29-1 to TRBJ2-5, with D unresolved. This CDR3 is 11 amino acids long. Germline values: CDR1 SQVTM, CDR2 ANQGSEA. V was trimmed by 2 bases and J by 5 bases, leaving 6 bases between them. Here the CDR3 DNA reads TGCAGCGTTGAATTTGTGGAGACCCAGTACTTC. Amino acids: CSVEFVETQYF.